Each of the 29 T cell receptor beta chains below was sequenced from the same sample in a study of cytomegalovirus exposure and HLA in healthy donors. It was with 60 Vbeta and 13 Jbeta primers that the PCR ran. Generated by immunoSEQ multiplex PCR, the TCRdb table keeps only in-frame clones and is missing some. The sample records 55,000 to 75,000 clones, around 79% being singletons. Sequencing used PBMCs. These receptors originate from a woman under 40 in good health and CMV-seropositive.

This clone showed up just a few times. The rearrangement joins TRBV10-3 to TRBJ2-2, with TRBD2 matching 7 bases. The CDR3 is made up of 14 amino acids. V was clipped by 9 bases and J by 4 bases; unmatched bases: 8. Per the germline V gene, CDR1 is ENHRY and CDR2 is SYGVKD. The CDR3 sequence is CAIGGSSSTGELFF. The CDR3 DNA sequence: TGTGCCATAGGCGGGAGTTCGAGCACCGGGGAGCTGTTTTTT.

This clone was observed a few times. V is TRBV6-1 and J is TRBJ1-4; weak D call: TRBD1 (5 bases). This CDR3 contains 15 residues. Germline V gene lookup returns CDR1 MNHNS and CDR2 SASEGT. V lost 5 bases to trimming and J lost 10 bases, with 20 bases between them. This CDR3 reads CASSLGGGVGGKLFF. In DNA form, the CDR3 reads TGTGCCAGCAGTCTCGGAGGAGGGGTTGGGGGAAAACTGTTTTTT.

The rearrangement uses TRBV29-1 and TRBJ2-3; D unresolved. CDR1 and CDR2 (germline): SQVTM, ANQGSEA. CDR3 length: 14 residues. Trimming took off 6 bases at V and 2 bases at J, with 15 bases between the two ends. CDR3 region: CSVVGSIDTDTQYF. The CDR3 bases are TGCAGCGTCGTGGGCTCGATCGACACAGATACGCAGTATTTT.

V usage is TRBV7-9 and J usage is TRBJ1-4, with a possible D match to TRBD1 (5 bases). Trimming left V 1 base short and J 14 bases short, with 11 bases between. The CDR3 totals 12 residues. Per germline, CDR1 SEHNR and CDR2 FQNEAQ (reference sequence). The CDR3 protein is CASSLGQGSLFF. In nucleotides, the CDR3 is TGTGCCAGCAGCTTAGGTCAGGGATCGCTGTTTTTT.

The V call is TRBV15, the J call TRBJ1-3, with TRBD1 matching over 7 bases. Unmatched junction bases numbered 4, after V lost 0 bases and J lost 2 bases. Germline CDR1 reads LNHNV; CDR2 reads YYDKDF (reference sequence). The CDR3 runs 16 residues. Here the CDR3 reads CATSRDIQGAGNTIYF. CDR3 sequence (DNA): TGTGCCACCAGCAGAGATATTCAGGGGGCTGGAAACACCATATATTTT. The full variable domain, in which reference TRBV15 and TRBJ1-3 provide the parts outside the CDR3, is DAMVIQNPRYQVTQFGKPVTLSCSQTLNHNVMYWYQQKSSQAPKLLFHYYDKDFNNEADTPDNFQSRRPNTSFCFLDIRSPGLGDTAMYLCATSRDIQGAGNTIYFGEGSWLTVV.

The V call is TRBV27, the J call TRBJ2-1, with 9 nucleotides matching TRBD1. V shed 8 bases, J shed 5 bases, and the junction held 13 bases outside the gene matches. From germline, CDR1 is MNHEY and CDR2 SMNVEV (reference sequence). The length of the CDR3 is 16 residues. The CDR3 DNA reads TGTGCCAGCCCCAAGGTGAGGGGACAGGGTGACAATGAGCAGTTCTTC. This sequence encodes CASPKVRGQGDNEQFF.

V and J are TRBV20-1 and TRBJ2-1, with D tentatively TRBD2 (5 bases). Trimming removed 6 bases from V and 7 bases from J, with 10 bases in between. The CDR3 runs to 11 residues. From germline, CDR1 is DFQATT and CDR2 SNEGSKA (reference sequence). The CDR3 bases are TGCAGTGCCTCGACGGGAAATGAGCAGTTCTTC. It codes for CSASTGNEQFF.

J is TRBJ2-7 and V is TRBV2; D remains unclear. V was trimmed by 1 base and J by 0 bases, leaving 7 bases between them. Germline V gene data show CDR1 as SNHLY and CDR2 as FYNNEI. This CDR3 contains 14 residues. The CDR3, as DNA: TGTGCCAGCAGTGAAGTTCCGTTCTCCTACGAGCAGTACTTC. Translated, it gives CASSEVPFSYEQYF.

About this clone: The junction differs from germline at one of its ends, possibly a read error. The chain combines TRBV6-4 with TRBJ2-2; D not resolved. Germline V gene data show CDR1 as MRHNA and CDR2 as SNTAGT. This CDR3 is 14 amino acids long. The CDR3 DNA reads TGTGCCGGCAGTGACGCAGTGGACACCGGGGAGCTGTTTTTT. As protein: CAGSDAVDTGELFF.

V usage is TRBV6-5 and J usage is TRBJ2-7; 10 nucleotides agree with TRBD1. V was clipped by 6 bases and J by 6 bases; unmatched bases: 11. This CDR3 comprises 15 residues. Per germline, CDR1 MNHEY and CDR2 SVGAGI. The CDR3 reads CASSRPGQGPCEQYF. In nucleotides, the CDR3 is TGTGCCAGCAGCCGACCGGGACAGGGGCCCTGCGAGCAGTACTTC.

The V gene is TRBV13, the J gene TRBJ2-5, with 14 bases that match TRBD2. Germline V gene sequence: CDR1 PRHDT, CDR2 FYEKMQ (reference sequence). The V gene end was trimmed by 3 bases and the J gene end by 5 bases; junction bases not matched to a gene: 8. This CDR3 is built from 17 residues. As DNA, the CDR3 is TGTGCCAGCAGCTTGGGGACTAGCGGGAGTTGGTCGGAGACCCAGTACTTC. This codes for CASSLGTSGSWSETQYF.

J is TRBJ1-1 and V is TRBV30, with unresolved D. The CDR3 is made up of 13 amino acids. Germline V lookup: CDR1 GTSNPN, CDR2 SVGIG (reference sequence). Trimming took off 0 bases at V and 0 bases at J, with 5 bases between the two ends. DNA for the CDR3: TGTGCCTGGAGTGTTGTAGTGAACACTGAAGCTTTCTTT. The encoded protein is CAWSVVVNTEAFF.

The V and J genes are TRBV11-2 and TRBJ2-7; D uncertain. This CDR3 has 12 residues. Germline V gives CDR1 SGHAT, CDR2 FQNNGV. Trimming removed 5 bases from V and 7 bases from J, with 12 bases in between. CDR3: CASSLTIWEQYF. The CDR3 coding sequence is TGTGCCAGCAGCCTTACTATTTGGGAGCAGTACTTC. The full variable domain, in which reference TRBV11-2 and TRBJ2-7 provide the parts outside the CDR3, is EAGVAQSPRYKIIEKRQSVAFWCNPISGHATLYWYQQILGQGPKLLIQFQNNGVVDDSQLPKDRFSAERLKGVDSTLKIQPAKLEDSAVYLCASSLTIWEQYFGPGTRLTVT.

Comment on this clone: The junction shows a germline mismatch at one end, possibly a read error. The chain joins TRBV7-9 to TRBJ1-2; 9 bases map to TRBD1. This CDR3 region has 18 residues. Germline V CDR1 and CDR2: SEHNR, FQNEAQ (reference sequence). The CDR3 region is CSSSDGDRELLPNYGYTF. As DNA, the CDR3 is TGTTCCAGCAGCGACGGGGACAGGGAACTCCTCCCTAACTATGGCTACACCTTC.

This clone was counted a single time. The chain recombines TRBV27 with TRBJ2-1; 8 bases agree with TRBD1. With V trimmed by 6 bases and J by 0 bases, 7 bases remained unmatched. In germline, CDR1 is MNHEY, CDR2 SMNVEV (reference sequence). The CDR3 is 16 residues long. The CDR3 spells CASRLAGTGSYNEQFF. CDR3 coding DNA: TGTGCCAGCAGGCTGGCCGGGACAGGCTCCTACAATGAGCAGTTCTTC.

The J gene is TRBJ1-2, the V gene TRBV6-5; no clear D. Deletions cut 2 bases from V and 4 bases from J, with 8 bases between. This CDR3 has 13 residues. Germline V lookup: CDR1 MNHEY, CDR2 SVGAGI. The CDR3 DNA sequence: TGTGCCAGCAGTTACGCCAGTTCCTATGGCTACACCTTC. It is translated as CASSYASSYGYTF.

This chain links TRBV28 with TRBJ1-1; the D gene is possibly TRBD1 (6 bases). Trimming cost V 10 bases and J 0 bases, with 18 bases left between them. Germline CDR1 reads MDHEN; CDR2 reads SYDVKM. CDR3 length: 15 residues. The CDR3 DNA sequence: TGTGCCAACTCCCCCATACAGGGCTTGAACACTGAAGCTTTCTTT. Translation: CANSPIQGLNTEAFF. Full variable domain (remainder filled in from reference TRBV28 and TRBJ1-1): DVKVTQSSRYLVKRTGEKVFLECVQDMDHENMFWYRQDPGLGLRLIYFSYDVKMKEKGDIPEGYSVSREKKERFSLILESASTNQTSMYLCANSPIQGLNTEAFFGQGTRLTVV.

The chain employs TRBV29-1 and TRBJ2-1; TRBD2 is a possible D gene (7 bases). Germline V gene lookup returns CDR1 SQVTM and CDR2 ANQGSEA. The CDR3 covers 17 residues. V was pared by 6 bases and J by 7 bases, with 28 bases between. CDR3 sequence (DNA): TGCAGCGTGGAGGGAGGGCATAGGGACTTAGGGGGGAATGAGCAGTTCTTC. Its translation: CSVEGGHRDLGGNEQFF.

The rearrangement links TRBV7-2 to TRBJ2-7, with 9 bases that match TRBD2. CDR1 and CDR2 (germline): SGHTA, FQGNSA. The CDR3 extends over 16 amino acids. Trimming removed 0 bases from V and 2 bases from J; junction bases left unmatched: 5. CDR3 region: CASSLATSGNPYEQYF. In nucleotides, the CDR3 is TGTGCCAGCAGCTTAGCGACTAGCGGCAATCCCTACGAGCAGTACTTC.

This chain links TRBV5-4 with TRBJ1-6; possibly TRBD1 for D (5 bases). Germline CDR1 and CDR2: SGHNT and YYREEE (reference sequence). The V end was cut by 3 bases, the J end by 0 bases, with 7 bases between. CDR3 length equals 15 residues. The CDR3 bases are TGTGCCAGCAGCTCCGACAGCTCCTATAATTCACCCCTCCACTTT. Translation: CASSSDSSYNSPLHF.

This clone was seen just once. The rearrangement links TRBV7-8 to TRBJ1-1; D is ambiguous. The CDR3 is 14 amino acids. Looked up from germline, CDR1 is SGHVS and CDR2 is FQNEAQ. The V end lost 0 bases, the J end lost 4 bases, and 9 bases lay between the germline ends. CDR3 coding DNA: TGTGCCAGCAGCTTAGCACGGCGCGGCACTGAAGCTTTCTTT. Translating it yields CASSLARRGTEAFF. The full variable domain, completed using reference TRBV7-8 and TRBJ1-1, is GAGVSQSPRYKVAKRGQDVALRCDPISGHVSLFWYQQALGQGPEFLTYFQNEAQLDKSGLPSDRFFAERPEGSVSTLKIQRTQQEDSAVYLCASSLARRGTEAFFGQGTRLTVV.

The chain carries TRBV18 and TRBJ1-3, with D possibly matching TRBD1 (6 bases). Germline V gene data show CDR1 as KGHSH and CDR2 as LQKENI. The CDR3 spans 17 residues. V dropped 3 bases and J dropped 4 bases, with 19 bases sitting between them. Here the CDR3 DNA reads TGTGCCAGCTCACCCGCTAAAGTCCAGGGGACAGGAAACACCATATATTTT. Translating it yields CASSPAKVQGTGNTIYF. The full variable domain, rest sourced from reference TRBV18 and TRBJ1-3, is NAGVMQNPRHLVRRRGQEARLRCSPMKGHSHVYWYRQLPEEGLKFMVYLQKENIIDESGMPKERFSAEFPKEGPSILRIQQVVRGDSAAYFCASSPAKVQGTGNTIYFGEGSWLTVV.

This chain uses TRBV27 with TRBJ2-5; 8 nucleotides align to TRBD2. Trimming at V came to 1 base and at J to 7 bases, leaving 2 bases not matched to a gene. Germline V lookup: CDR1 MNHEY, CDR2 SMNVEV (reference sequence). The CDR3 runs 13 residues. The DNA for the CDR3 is TGTGCCAGCAGTTTATACGGGGGGGGGACCCAGTACTTC. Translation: CASSLYGGGTQYF.

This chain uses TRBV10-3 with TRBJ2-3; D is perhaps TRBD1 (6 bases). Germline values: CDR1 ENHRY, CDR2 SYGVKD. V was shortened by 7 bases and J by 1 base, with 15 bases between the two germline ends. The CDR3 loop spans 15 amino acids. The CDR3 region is CAITKGGQRTDTQYF. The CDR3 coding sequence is TGTGCCATCACCAAAGGGGGACAACGCACAGATACGCAGTATTTT.

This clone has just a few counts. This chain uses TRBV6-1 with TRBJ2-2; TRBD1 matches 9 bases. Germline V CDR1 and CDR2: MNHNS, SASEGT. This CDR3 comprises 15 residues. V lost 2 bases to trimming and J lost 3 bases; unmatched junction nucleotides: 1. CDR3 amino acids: CASSERDRDTGELFF. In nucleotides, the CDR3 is TGTGCCAGCAGTGAAAGGGACAGGGACACCGGGGAGCTGTTTTTT.

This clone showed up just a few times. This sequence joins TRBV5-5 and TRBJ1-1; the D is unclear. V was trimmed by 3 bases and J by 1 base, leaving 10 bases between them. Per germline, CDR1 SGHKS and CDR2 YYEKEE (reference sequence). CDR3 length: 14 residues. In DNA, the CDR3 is TGTGCCAGCAGCTATAGCGGGAAGAACACTGAAGCTTTCTTT. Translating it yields CASSYSGKNTEAFF.

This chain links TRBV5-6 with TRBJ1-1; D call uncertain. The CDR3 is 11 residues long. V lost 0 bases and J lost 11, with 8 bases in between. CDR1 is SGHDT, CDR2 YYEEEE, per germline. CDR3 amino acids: CASSLGTEAFF. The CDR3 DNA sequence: TGTGCCAGCAGCTTGGGAACGGAGGCTTTCTTT.

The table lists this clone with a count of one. This CDR3 reads CASSLALARLASDTQYF. CDR3 DNA sequence: TGTGCCAGCAGCTTAGCGCTGGCGCGACTAGCATCAGATACGCAGTATTTT. The J gene is TRBJ2-3, the V gene TRBV7-8, with 7 positions matching TRBD2. The CDR3 length is 17 residues. Unmatched junction bases numbered 10, after V lost 0 bases and J lost 4 bases. Per the germline V gene, CDR1 is SGHVS and CDR2 is FQNEAQ.

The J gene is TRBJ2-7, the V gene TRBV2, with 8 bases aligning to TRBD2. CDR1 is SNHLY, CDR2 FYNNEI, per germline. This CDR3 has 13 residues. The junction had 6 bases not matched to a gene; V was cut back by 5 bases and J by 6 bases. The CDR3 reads CASSRAGVSEQYF. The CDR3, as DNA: TGTGCCAGCAGTCGAGCGGGAGTTTCCGAGCAGTACTTC.